A selection of T cell receptor beta chains follows, all from one sample in a study of metastatic and nonmetastatic thyroid tumors. TCRdb used MiXCR to call clones anew from the PCR reads. The sample holds just over 15,000 clones, roughly a third seen once. The specimen sequenced was tumor tissue. Source of these receptors: a male donor with papillary thyroid cancer or a benign thyroid nodule (not recorded which). Some clones in this sample may be carry-over from other donors' samples. Both conserved end residues are part of each CDR3. Each record gives: D gene, V gene, J gene, clone size, CDR3 protein, CDR3 DNA. The D gene is left open where the match is weak. Only part of the rows carry a size: once, few, many, or a class if the clone is expanded.

>TRBD1|TRBV14|TRBJ1-6|many
CASSQDEGWTGFDSPLHF
TGTGCCAGCAGCCAAGATGAAGGGTGGACAGGGTTTGACTCACCCCTCCACTTT
>TRBD1|TRBV11-1|TRBJ2-7|.
CASSPTSTTGRHEQYF
TGTGCCAGCAGCCCAACCTCAACGACAGGGCGGCACGAGCAGTACTTC
>TRBD1|TRBV11-3|TRBJ2-7|medium-sized
CASSLDTGGYEQYF
TGTGCCAGCAGCTTAGATACAGGGGGCTACGAGCAGTACTTC
>TRBD1|TRBV29-1|TRBJ1-2|few
CSVGTGARANYGYTF
TGCAGCGTTGGGACAGGAGCTAGAGCTAACTATGGCTACACCTTC
>TRBD1|TRBV6-1|TRBJ2-7|few
CASSEPPGQGSDEQYF
TGTGCCAGCAGCGAACCGCCGGGACAGGGAAGCGACGAGCAGTACTTC
>.|TRBV10-3|TRBJ2-1|many
CAISETNEQFF
TGTGCCATCAGTGAAACCAATGAGCAGTTCTTC
>.|TRBV5-1|TRBJ2-1|many
CASSLGQLNEQFF
TGCGCCAGCAGCTTGGGACAGCTAAATGAGCAGTTCTTC
>.|TRBV11-2|TRBJ2-3|many
CASSPGRIPSTDTQYF
TGTGCCAGCAGCCCCGGGCGGATCCCTAGCACAGATACGCAGTATTTT
>TRBD2|TRBV20-1|TRBJ2-7|.
CSATRIRLAGGQGLEQYF
TGCAGTGCCACACGGATTAGACTAGCGGGAGGTCAGGGGCTCGAGCAGTACTTC
>.|TRBV19|TRBJ1-6|medium-sized
CASSISGSYNSPLHF
TGTGCCAGTAGTATCAGCGGCTCCTATAATTCACCCCTCCACTTT
>TRBD2|TRBV20-1|TRBJ2-5|many
CSAGTSGGSLRGETQYF
TGCAGTGCTGGGACTAGCGGGGGGAGCCTACGGGGAGAGACCCAGTACTTC
>TRBD1|TRBV24-1|TRBJ2-7|medium-sized
CATSRTGFYEQYF
TGTGCCACTTCCCGGACAGGGTTTTACGAGCAGTACTTC
>.|TRBV12-3/TRBV12-4|TRBJ2-7|.
CASRKQQGSYEQYF
TGTGCCAGCAGGAAGCAACAGGGCTCCTACGAGCAGTACTTC
>.|TRBV11-3|TRBJ2-7|once
CASSFINPRGSYEQYF
TGTGCCAGCAGCTTCATAAACCCTCGGGGCTCCTATGAGCAGTACTTC
>.|TRBV20-1|TRBJ1-6|.
CSARGDGGRTSPLNF
TGCAGTGCTAGAGGAGACGGGGGGCGGACTTCACCCCTCAACTTT
>.|TRBV7-8|TRBJ1-3|.
CASSSEDILCGNTIYF
TGTGCCAGCAGCTCTGAGGACATTCTGTGTGGAAACACCATATATTTT
>.|TRBV28|TRBJ1-4|many
CASSSTRGIPGGTNEKLFF
TGTGCCAGCAGTTCTACCCGCGGGATTCCGGGCGGAACTAATGAAAAACTGTTTTTT
>.|TRBV20-1|TRBJ2-1|medium-sized
CSARAPTAVSSYNEQFF
TGCAGTGCTAGAGCACCCACAGCGGTAAGCTCCTACAATGAGCAGTTCTTC
>.|TRBV29-1|TRBJ2-1|few
CSVEDPGVLGNEQFF
TGCAGCGTTGAAGATCCAGGGGTTTTGGGTAATGAGCAGTTCTTC
>.|TRBV20-1|TRBJ2-7|.
CSARGDWSYEQYF
TGCAGTGCTAGAGGGGATTGGAGCTACGAGCAGTACTTC
>TRBD1|TRBV12-3/TRBV12-4|TRBJ1-2|medium-sized
CASLAIDRGSGYTF
TGTGCCAGTCTTGCAATCGACAGGGGGAGTGGCTACACCTTC
>.|TRBV6-1|TRBJ1-5|few
CASSAYSDNQPQHF
TGTGCCAGCAGTGCTTACAGTGACAATCAGCCCCAGCATTTT
>.|TRBV28|TRBJ2-4|many
CASSFPETGGRSWAKNIQYF
TGTGCCAGCAGTTTCCCCGAAACCGGGGGTCGATCCTGGGCCAAAAACATTCAGTACTTC
>TRBD1|TRBV27|TRBJ1-2|few
CASSLKGALFWYGHTF
TGTGCCAGCAGTTTAAAGGGGGCCCTTTTTTGGTATGGCCACACCTTC
>.|TRBV6-5|TRBJ2-7|.
CASSYSSRSSDKYEQYF
TGTGCCAGCAGTTACTCCTCTCGTTCTAGCGATAAGTACGAGCAGTACTTC
>.|TRBV7-6|TRBJ2-1|.
CASSQFGAGSSNVQFF
.
>.|TRBV6-1|TRBJ1-2|few
CASSEEVLAYGYTF
TGTGCCAGCAGCGAGGAGGTTCTAGCCTATGGCTACACCTTC
>.|TRBV20-1|TRBJ1-3|many
CSARDIGPGNTIYF
TGCAGTGCTAGAGACATCGGTCCTGGAAACACCATATATTTT